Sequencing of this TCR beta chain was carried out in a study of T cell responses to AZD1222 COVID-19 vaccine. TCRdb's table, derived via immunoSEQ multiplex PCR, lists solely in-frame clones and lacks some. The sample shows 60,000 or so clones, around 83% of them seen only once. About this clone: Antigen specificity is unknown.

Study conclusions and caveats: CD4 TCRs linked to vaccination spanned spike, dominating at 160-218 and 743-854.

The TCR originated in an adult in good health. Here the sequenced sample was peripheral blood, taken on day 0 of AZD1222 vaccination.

CDR3 sequence (DNA): TGTGCCAGCTCACCTACGACAGGGTCCGGCTATGGCTACACCTTC. Protein: CASSPTTGSGYGYTF. The chain has TRBV18 and TRBJ1-2; 7 bases align to TRBD1. Trimming at V came to 3 bases and at J to 4 bases, leaving 8 bases not matched to a gene. The CDR3 contains 15 residues. The V gene's germline CDR1 is KGHSH and CDR2 LQKENI.